Below, 23 T cell receptor beta chains from the same sample are listed, as sequenced in a study of T cells in Graves' hyperthyroidism and ophthalmopathy. Amplified TCR beta CDR3 regions came from RNA transcripts. In the first-round RT-PCR of the TCR CDR3, the HTBI primer set was used. TCRdb ran MiXCR on the multiplex PCR reads and lists one entry per CDR3 protein. The data contain 700,000 or so distinct CDR3 sequences, about a sixth of them seen just once; the ten biggest clones take up under 10%. The sequenced sample consisted of blood. These TCRs come from a young man with Graves' hyperthyroidism.

The J gene is TRBJ2-2, the V gene TRBV6-1; the D gene is possibly TRBD1 (5 bases). V lost 4 bases to trimming and J lost 8 bases, with 14 bases between them. Germline CDR1 is MNHNS and CDR2 is SASEGT. The CDR3 loop spans 14 amino acids. CDR3 bases: TGTGCCAGCAGTGCCCAGACAGTAACAGGGGAGCTGTTTTTT. As protein: CASSAQTVTGELFF.

This clonotype was observed a few times. V and J are TRBV6-1 and TRBJ2-1; TRBD2 matches 9 bases. The germline V gene has CDR1 MNHNS and CDR2 SASEGT. With 5 bases clipped from V and 8 bases from J, the junction kept 10 bases outside the gene matches. This CDR3 spans 15 amino acids. The CDR3 protein is CASSTTSGSPDEQFF. The CDR3 DNA sequence: TGTGCCAGCAGTACGACTAGCGGCTCCCCAGATGAGCAGTTCTTC.

This clonotype was detected ten times or more. This chain uses TRBV11-2 with TRBJ2-3; tentatively, D is TRBD1 (6 bases). The germline gives CDR1 SGHAT, CDR2 FQNNGV. V was trimmed by 4 bases and J by 0 bases, leaving 11 bases between them. This CDR3 is 15 amino acids long. The CDR3 region is CASSSWGPSTDTQYF. DNA of the CDR3: TGTGCCAGCAGCTCGTGGGGGCCCAGCACAGATACGCAGTATTTT.

This clonotype was seen repeatedly, ten times or more. The chain employs TRBV6-1 and TRBJ2-1, with D maybe TRBD1 (5 bases). V was shortened by 2 bases and J by 13 bases, with 18 bases between the two germline ends. Germline loops: CDR1 MNHNS, CDR2 SASEGT. The CDR3 is 14 residues long. The CDR3 loop is CASSERRQPYPQFF. CDR3 DNA sequence: TGTGCCAGCAGTGAAAGGCGACAGCCTTACCCCCAGTTCTTC.

V and J are TRBV29-1 and TRBJ2-5; maybe TRBD2 (5 bases). V was pared by 1 base and J by 2 bases, with 8 bases between. CDR1 is SQVTM, CDR2 ANQGSEA, per germline. The length of the CDR3 is 13 residues. The CDR3 DNA reads as TGCAGCGTTGAAGGTTCGGGACAAGAGACCCAGTACTTC. Protein sequence: CSVEGSGQETQYF.

This clonotype was observed many times. This chain links TRBV27 with TRBJ2-3; D unclear. The CDR3 loop spans 14 amino acids. Germline V gives CDR1 MNHEY, CDR2 SMNVEV (reference sequence). The ends were cut back, 7 bases at V and 8 bases at J, with 19 bases in the middle. The CDR3 nucleotides are TGTGCCAGCATGCACTTGGATGGCGTCGGTACGCAGTATTTT. It yields the protein CASMHLDGVGTQYF.

Of note for this clonotype: A much larger clone sits a single nucleotide away, making a read error possible. CDR3 sequence: CASSLEVAGGGGYTF. CDR3 bases: TGTGCCAGCAGCTTGGAGGTGGCAGGGGGTGGAGGCTACACCTTC. V and J are TRBV7-2 and TRBJ1-2; 7 bases are a match to TRBD1. Germline-derived CDR1 and CDR2 are SGHTA and FQGNSA. The CDR3 runs to 15 residues. V trimming: 3 bases; J trimming: 8 bases; junction bases outside the gene matches: 12.

In its sample, this clonotype was seen a few times. This chain uses TRBV29-1 with TRBJ2-2; tentatively, D is TRBD1 or TRBD2 (5 bases each). V lost 6 bases, J lost 4 bases, and 9 bases lay in between. Germline V lookup: CDR1 SQVTM, CDR2 ANQGSEA. This CDR3 comprises 12 residues. DNA of the CDR3: TGCAGCGTCGGGGACGTCACCGGGGAGCTGTTTTTT. Its translation: CSVGDVTGELFF.

This clonotype has ten or more counts. The chain joins TRBV29-1 to TRBJ2-3, with TRBD2 as a possible D gene (6 bases). The CDR3 loop spans 13 amino acids. Trimming cost V 6 bases and J 3 bases, with 13 bases left between them. Germline lookup yields CDR1 SQVTM and CDR2 ANQGSEA. CDR3 sequence: CSVSSGLTDTQYF. DNA for the CDR3: TGCAGCGTCTCGAGCGGGCTGACAGATACGCAGTATTTT.

Remarks on this clonotype: A much more abundant neighbour one base away suggests this may be a read error. The chain couples TRBV6-2 or TRBV6-3 to TRBJ2-1, with a possible D match to TRBD1 (6 bases). The germline gives CDR1 MNHEY, CDR2 SVGEGT. The CDR3 sequence is 16 residues long. V gave up 5 bases and J gave up 2 bases, with 16 bases separating them. This CDR3 reads CASSILGQRAYNEQFF. In DNA, the CDR3 is TGTGCCAGCAGTATCCTAGGACAGAGGGCCTACAATGAGCAGTTCTTC.

This clonotype was detected many times. The chain carries TRBV7-3 and TRBJ2-1, with 7 bases aligning to TRBD2. Germline values: CDR1 SGHTA, CDR2 FQGTGA. This CDR3 spans 12 amino acids. The V gene end was trimmed by 3 bases and the J gene end by 9 bases; junction bases not matched to a gene: 2. CDR3 protein: CASSFSGGEQFF. The CDR3 DNA follows: TGTGCCAGCAGCTTCTCGGGGGGTGAGCAGTTCTTC.

This clonotype was seen repeatedly, ten times or more. This chain connects TRBV7-8 to TRBJ2-3; 10 bases are a match to TRBD2. The CDR3 is 15 amino acids. With V trimmed by 1 base and J by 5 bases, 3 bases remained unmatched. CDR1 and CDR2 from the germline V gene are SGHVS and FQNEAQ. The CDR3 reads CASSLGASGRDTQYF. CDR3 sequence (DNA): TGTGCCAGCAGCTTAGGCGCTAGCGGGAGAGATACGCAGTATTTT. The full variable domain, in which reference TRBV7-8 and TRBJ2-3 provide the parts outside the CDR3, is GAGVSQSPRYKVAKRGQDVALRCDPISGHVSLFWYQQALGQGPEFLTYFQNEAQLDKSGLPSDRFFAERPEGSVSTLKIQRTQQEDSAVYLCASSLGASGRDTQYFGPGTRLTVL.

This clonotype was counted many times. The chain carries TRBV28 and TRBJ2-7; D is possibly TRBD2 (5 bases). The CDR3 consists of 11 residues. Germline CDR1 and CDR2: MDHEN and SYDVKM. The V and J ends lost 3 bases and 6 bases respectively, with 6 bases between them. CDR3 coding DNA: TGTGCCAGCAGTTTGCGGGTCGAGCAGTACTTC. Its translation is CASSLRVEQYF. Combining the CDR3 with reference TRBV28 and TRBJ2-7 gives the whole variable domain DVKVTQSSRYLVKRTGEKVFLECVQDMDHENMFWYRQDPGLGLRLIYFSYDVKMKEKGDIPEGYSVSREKKERFSLILESASTNQTSMYLCASSLRVEQYFGPGTRLTVT.

This clonotype showed up just a few times. The J gene is TRBJ2-5, the V gene TRBV15; D tentatively reads TRBD1 or TRBD2 (5 bases each). The CDR3 runs 15 residues. Germline-derived CDR1 and CDR2 are LNHNV and YYDKDF (reference sequence). With 8 bases removed from V and 3 bases from J, the gap between germline ends came to 19 bases. The CDR3 DNA sequence: TGTGCCACCGGAACATTTGGGGGTAGGGAAGAGACCCAGTACTTC. Encoded protein: CATGTFGGREETQYF.

This clonotype has a handful of counts. The chain joins TRBV15 to TRBJ1-1, with no clear D. CDR3 length equals 15 residues. V lost 4 bases and J lost 2, with 14 bases in between. Germline-derived CDR1 and CDR2 are LNHNV and YYDKDF (reference sequence). CDR3 amino acids: CATSTPKQRNTEAFF. In DNA, the CDR3 is TGTGCCACCAGCACCCCAAAACAGCGCAACACTGAAGCTTTCTTT. Drawing the rest from reference TRBV15 and TRBJ1-1, the complete variable domain is DAMVIQNPRYQVTQFGKPVTLSCSQTLNHNVMYWYQQKSSQAPKLLFHYYDKDFNNEADTPDNFQSRRPNTSFCFLDIRSPGLGDTAMYLCATSTPKQRNTEAFFGQGTRLTVV.

This clonotype was detected ten times or more. The chain combines TRBV18 with TRBJ2-7, with TRBD2 matching 9 bases. The germline V gene encodes CDR1 KGHSH and CDR2 LQKENI. CDR3 length equals 16 residues. With 3 bases clipped from V and 3 bases from J, the junction kept 9 bases outside the gene matches. The DNA of the CDR3 is TGTGCCAGCTCACCCGGCGGGGGGGCGGGTCGCTACGAGCAGTACTTC. This encodes CASSPGGGAGRYEQYF.

This clonotype has ten or more counts. The chain carries TRBV2 and TRBJ2-7; 9 positions agree with TRBD1. The V segment lost 5 bases and the J segment 4 bases; nucleotides outside the gene matches: 3. The CDR3 loop spans 13 amino acids. CDR1 and CDR2 from the germline V gene are SNHLY and FYNNEI. Written as DNA, the CDR3 is TGTGCCAGCAGTAGGGACAGGGAATACGAGCAGTACTTC. Translation gives CASSRDREYEQYF.

Worth noting for this clonotype: A read error may be the cause here, since a much bigger clone is one base away. V is TRBV6-2 or TRBV6-3 and J is TRBJ1-4; 11 nucleotides line up with TRBD1. The CDR3 has 19 residues. Germline V gives CDR1 MNHEY, CDR2 SVGEGT. Trimming cost V 6 bases and J 0 bases; bases outside gene matches: 12. The chain's CDR3 is CASRLGQGVVSATNEKLFF. The DNA for the CDR3 is TGTGCCAGCAGACTGGGACAGGGGGTCGTTTCTGCAACTAATGAAAAACTGTTTTTT.

CDR3 bases: TGTGCCACCCCGACCGGCTCCCGTCCTTCCTACGAGCAGTACTTC. It specifies CATPTGSRPSYEQYF. The V and J genes are TRBV7-3 and TRBJ2-7; D call uncertain. The V and J ends lost 10 bases and 1 base respectively, with 20 bases between them. The germline V gene has CDR1 SGHTA and CDR2 FQGTGA. CDR3 size: 15 residues.

V and J are TRBV15 and TRBJ2-5; 10 nucleotides align to TRBD2. Germline CDR1 and CDR2: LNHNV and YYDKDF (reference sequence). CDR3 length: 15 amino acids. The V gene end was trimmed by 1 base and the J gene end by 5 bases; junction bases not matched to a gene: 4. CDR3 bases: TGTGCCACCAGCAGAGGAACTAGCGGGATCGAGACCCAGTACTTC. Protein product: CATSRGTSGIETQYF.

This clonotype was counted a few times. This chain uses TRBV19 with TRBJ2-1; possible D gene TRBD1, 5 bases. The CDR3 length is 13 residues. Germline loops: CDR1 LNHDA, CDR2 SQIVND (reference sequence). The germline V and J ends were trimmed by 5 bases and 5 bases, with 10 bases remaining between them. CDR3 residues: CASSYDRHNEQFF. In nucleotides, the CDR3 is TGTGCCAGTAGTTACGACAGACACAATGAGCAGTTCTTC. Together with reference TRBV19 and TRBJ2-1, the CDR3 gives the full variable domain: DGGITQSPKYLFRKEGQNVTLSCEQNLNHDAMYWYRQDPGQGLRLIYYSQIVNDFQKGDIAEGYSVSREKKESFPLTVTSAQKNPTAFYLCASSYDRHNEQFFGPGTRLTVL.

The rearrangement joins TRBV28 to TRBJ2-5; 11 nucleotides align to TRBD2. V lost 11 bases to trimming and J lost 4 bases; unmatched junction nucleotides: 9. The germline V gene has CDR1 MDHEN and CDR2 SYDVKM. CDR3 length equals 14 residues. The CDR3 DNA sequence: TGTGCCGGAACTAGCGGGAGTGGGGGAGAGACCCAGTACTTC. It translates to CAGTSGSGGETQYF.

In its sample, this clonotype was seen a few times. The chain recombines TRBV6-1 with TRBJ2-7; no firm D call. The V end lost 6 bases, the J end lost 5 bases, and 20 bases lay between the germline ends. Germline lookup yields CDR1 MNHNS and CDR2 SASEGT. CDR3 length: 15 amino acids. The CDR3 sequence is CASSTSWGSVHEQYF. CDR3 DNA: TGTGCCAGCAGCACGTCGTGGGGTTCGGTCCACGAGCAGTACTTC.